Listed below are T cell receptor beta chains from one sample, sequenced in a study of shared clonotypes between healthy human individuals. Sequenced by immunoSEQ multiplex PCR; TCRdb stores in-frame clones only, minus some. The table shows about 2.4 million clones, with around 90% occurring only once. The specimen was naive CD4+ T cells sorted from blood. The origin of the receptors is a young man in good health. CDR3s include the opening cysteine and the closing phenylalanine or tryptophan. The order of the fields is clone size, V gene, J gene, D gene, CDR3 length, CDR3 DNA, CDR3 protein. D genes are given only for firm matches. Not every row has a clone size; where given, it reads once, few, many or a size class.

NA	TRBV19	TRBJ2-7	TRBD2	14	TGTGCCAGTAGTATGGGACTATTCTCCCACGAGCAGTACTTC	CASSMGLFSHEQYF
NA	TRBV7-6	TRBJ2-7	TRBD1	15	TGTGCCAGCAGCTTAGATTATAGGACAGGGGTCGAGCAGTACTTC	CASSLDYRTGVEQYF
NA	TRBV30	TRBJ1-4	NA	13	TGTGCCTGGAGTCCGCAGGGAAATGAAAAACTGTTTTTT	CAWSPQGNEKLFF
NA	TRBV29-1	TRBJ2-1	TRBD2	15	TGCAGCGTTGTCTCTCTAGCGGGGAAAAACAATGAGCAGTTCTTC	CSVVSLAGKNNEQFF
once	TRBV19	TRBJ2-7	NA	13	TGTGCCAGTAGTATAGATCCGGAGGAGGAGCAGTACTTC	CASSIDPEEEQYF
NA	TRBV7-2	TRBJ2-5	NA	14	TGTGCCAGCAGCTTAGGAGAGGGGTTGGGGACCCAGTACTTC	CASSLGEGLGTQYF
NA	TRBV5-1	TRBJ2-7	TRBD1	14	TGCGCCAGCAGCTCGGGACAGGGACCCTACGAGCAGTACTTC	CASSSGQGPYEQYF
NA	TRBV9	TRBJ1-2	TRBD1	15	TGTGCCAGCAGCGTAACCGACAGGGGGATCTATGGCTACACCTTC	CASSVTDRGIYGYTF
NA	TRBV19	TRBJ1-5	NA	16	TGTGCCAGTAGTATTGGGGGCTCCCTCAAGTCGCAGCCCCAGCATTTT	CASSIGGSLKSQPQHF
NA	TRBV4-3	TRBJ1-2	NA	15	TGCGCCAGCAGCCAAGATCGAGGGGGGCTAGGCGGCTACACCTTC	CASSQDRGGLGGYTF
NA	TRBV2	TRBJ2-7	NA	14	TGTGCCAGCAGTGGAGGGCTTGGGACCTACGAGCAGTACTTC	CASSGGLGTYEQYF
NA	TRBV5-1	TRBJ1-4	TRBD1	16	TGCGCCAGCAGCCCGGGACAGGGGAGGGCTAATGAAAAACTGTTTTTT	CASSPGQGRANEKLFF
NA	TRBV5-1	TRBJ2-5	TRBD2	16	TGCGCCAGCAGCGCGTTGGGCGGGGGGTACCAAGAGACCCAGTACTTC	CASSALGGGYQETQYF
NA	TRBV6-6	TRBJ2-1	NA	16	TGTGCCAGCAGTTACTCGGCGGGGGCCCGTTACAATGAGCAGTTCTTC	CASSYSAGARYNEQFF
NA	TRBV5-7	TRBJ1-1	NA	14	TGTGCCAGCAGCTTGACGGATAACAACACTGAAGCTTTCTTT	CASSLTDNNTEAFF
NA	TRBV7-2	TRBJ2-5	TRBD1	17	TGTGCCAGCAGCCCCTCCTCCGGGACAGGGAAGCGAGAGACCCAGTACTTC	CASSPSSGTGKRETQYF
once	TRBV10-1	TRBJ1-2	TRBD1	15	TGCGCCAGCAGTCCCCGGACAGGGGGTTTAGATGGCTACACCTTC	CASSPRTGGLDGYTF
NA	TRBV2	TRBJ2-7	NA	16	TGTGCCAGCAGACCCGTCACGGGAGTGGGCTCCTACGAGCAGTACTTC	CASRPVTGVGSYEQYF
NA	TRBV18	TRBJ1-6	TRBD1	15	TGTGCCAGCTCGCCAAGCCAGGGGGCTTATTCACCCCTCCACTTT	CASSPSQGAYSPLHF
once	TRBV19	TRBJ2-2	NA	15	TGTGCCAGTAGTATAGCGGCGGGTCCCGGCGGGGAGCTGTTTTTT	CASSIAAGPGGELFF
NA	TRBV29-1	TRBJ2-1	NA	11	TGCAGCGTCGTCGCAGCCGTGGAGCAGTTCTTC	CSVVAAVEQFF
NA	TRBV7-2	TRBJ2-3	TRBD2	14	TGTGCCAGCTCGGTTAGCGGGACTACAGATACGCAGTATTTT	CASSVSGTTDTQYF
NA	TRBV5-6	TRBJ1-1	NA	14	TGTGCCAGCAGCTGGGGGACGGCGAACACTGAAGCTTTCTTT	CASSWGTANTEAFF
NA	TRBV28	TRBJ2-7	NA	12	TGTGCCAGCAGTTTGTACGGGACTCGACCGTACTTC	CASSLYGTRPYF
NA	TRBV7-2	TRBJ1-5	NA	13	TGTGCCAGCAGCTTGAGGGAGGGTCAGCCCCAGCATTTT	CASSLREGQPQHF
once	TRBV29-1	TRBJ1-1	NA	13	TGCAGCGTGCGGGACACCACCCGAACTGAAGCTTTCTTT	CSVRDTTRTEAFF
NA	TRBV29-1	TRBJ1-1	NA	13	TGCAGCGTACTACAGGGTAGTGAGACTGAAGCTTTCTTT	CSVLQGSETEAFF
NA	TRBV10-3	TRBJ1-5	NA	18	TGTGCCATCAGTGAGTCGAGAGAGCGGGGCGCGGCTATCACGTCCCAGCATTTT	CAISESRERGAAITSQHF
once	TRBV5-6	TRBJ2-1	TRBD2	16	TGTGCCAGCAGCCCTCAACTAGCGGGAGGCTACAATGAGCAGTTCTTC	CASSPQLAGGYNEQFF